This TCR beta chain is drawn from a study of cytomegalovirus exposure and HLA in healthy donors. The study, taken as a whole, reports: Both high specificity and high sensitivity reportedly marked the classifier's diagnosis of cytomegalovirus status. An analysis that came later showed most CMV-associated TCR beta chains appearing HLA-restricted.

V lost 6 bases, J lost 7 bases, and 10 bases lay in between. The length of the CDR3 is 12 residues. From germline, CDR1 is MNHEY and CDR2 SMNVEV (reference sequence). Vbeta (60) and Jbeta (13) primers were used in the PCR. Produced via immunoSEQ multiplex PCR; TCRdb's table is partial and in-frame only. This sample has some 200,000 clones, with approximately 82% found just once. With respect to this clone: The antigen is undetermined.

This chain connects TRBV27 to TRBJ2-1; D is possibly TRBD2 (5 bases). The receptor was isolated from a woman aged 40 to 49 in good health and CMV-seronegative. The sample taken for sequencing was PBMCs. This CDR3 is CASRLGPNEQFF. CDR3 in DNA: TGTGCCAGCAGACTAGGTCCGAATGAGCAGTTCTTC.